This T cell receptor (beta chain) was sequenced in a study of kidney transplant recipient with SARS-CoV-2 infection (dated by TCRdb to about 2021). The instrument was an Illumina MiSeq. The peripheral T cell repertoire was profiled for human TCRbeta genes. Processing in the source paper ran as follows. Beta-binomial modelling was used to test for differences in clonotype abundance while accounting for variability over time. Expanded clonotypes were checked against the ImmuneCODE reference database of SARS-CoV-2-associated TCRs and mapped to regions of the viral genome. Additional analyses of the repertoire looked at TRBV gene usage, CDR3 length, CDR3 amino acid overlap between time points, clonotype abundance distributions and Jaccard similarity. TCRdb applied fastp at Q25 and MiXCR to the public reads, then kept only in-frame beta chains. Rows are unified per CDR3 protein, each entry keeping the most common DNA and genes. The V and J calls and clone size come from TCRdb's table, not from the authors' own analysis. A total of fewer than 250,000 distinct CDR3 sequences appear in this sample, roughly 26% of them only once. The ten largest clones take up roughly 7% of the sample.

In regard to this clonotype: No cognate antigen has been identified for it. A much larger clone differs by one base, so this may be a read error.

This specimen's time point label, interpreted: pre-pandemic baseline sample and day 111 after first positive SARS-CoV-2 test. The sequence came from a male patient between 25 and 39 years old who had COVID-19 and was a kidney transplant recipient. Some T cells may have been brought in with the graft after a transplant. Sequencing used a blood sample, obtained at baseline and between days 110 and 120 from a kidney transplant recipient.

Here the CDR3 is given as CASSIRDTNCGYTF. The nucleotide sequence reads as follows: TGCGCCAGCAGCATCCGGGACACAAACTGTGGCTACACCTTC. The chain couples TRBV5-1 to TRBJ1-2; the D gene is possibly TRBD1, with 6 bases matching. CDR3 length: 14 amino acids, cysteine to phenylalanine. Only the CDR3 region is kept as DNA, spanning 42 bases read in frame from base 1. The CDR1 and CDR2 encoded by the germline V gene are SGHRS and YFSETQ.